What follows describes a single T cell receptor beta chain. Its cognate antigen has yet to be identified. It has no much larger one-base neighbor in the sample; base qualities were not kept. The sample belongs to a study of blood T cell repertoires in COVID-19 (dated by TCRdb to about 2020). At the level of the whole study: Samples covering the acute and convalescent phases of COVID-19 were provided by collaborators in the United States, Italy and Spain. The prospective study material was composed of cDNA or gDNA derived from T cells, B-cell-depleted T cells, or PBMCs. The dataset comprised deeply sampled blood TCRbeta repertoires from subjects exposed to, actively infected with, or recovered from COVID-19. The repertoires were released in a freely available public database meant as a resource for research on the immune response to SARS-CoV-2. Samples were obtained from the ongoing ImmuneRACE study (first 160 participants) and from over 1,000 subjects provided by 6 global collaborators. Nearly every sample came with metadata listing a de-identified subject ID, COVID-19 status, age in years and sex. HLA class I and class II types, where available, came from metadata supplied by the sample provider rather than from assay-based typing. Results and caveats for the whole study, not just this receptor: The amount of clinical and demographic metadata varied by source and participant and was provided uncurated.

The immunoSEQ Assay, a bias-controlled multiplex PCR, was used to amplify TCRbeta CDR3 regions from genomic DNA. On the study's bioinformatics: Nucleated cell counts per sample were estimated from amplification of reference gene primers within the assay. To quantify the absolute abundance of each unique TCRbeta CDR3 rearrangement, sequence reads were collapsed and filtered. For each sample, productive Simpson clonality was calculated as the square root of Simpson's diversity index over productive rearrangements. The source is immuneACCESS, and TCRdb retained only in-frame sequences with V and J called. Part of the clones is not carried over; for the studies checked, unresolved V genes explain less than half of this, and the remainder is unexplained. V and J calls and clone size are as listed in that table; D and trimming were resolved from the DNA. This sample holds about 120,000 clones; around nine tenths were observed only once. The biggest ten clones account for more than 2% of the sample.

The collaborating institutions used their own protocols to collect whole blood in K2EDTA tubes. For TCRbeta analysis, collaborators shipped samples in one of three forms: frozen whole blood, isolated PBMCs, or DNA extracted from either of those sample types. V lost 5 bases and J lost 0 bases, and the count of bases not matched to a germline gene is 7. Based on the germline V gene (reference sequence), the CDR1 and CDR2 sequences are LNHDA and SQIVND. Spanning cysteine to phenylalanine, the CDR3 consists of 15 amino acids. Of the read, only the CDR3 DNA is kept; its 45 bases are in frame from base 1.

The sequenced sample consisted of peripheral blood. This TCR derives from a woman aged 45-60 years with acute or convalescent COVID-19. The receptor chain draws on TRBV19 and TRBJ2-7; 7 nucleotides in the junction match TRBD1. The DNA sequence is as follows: TGTGCCAGTAGTCGGGACAGTGAAAGCTCCTACGAGCAGTACTTC. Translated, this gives CASSRDSESSYEQYF. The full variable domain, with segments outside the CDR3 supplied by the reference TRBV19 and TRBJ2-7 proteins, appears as DGGITQSPKYLFRKEGQNVTLSCEQNLNHDAMYWYRQDPGQGLRLIYYSQIVNDFQKGDIAEGYSVSREKKESFPLTVTSAQKNPTAFYLCASSRDSESSYEQYFGPGTRLTVT.